A selection of T cell receptor beta chains follows, all from one sample in a study of blood T cell repertoires in COVID-19. Here immunoSEQ multiplex PCR was the method, and the copy in TCRdb shows in-frame clones only, minus some. The data show about 250,000 clones, with around 90% seen just once and less than 3% held by the top ten. Sequenced sample: PBMCs or T cells enriched from blood (not recorded which). Every receptor here comes from a woman aged 45-59 years who had recovered from COVID-19. Both conserved end residues are part of each CDR3.

cdr3_aa,v_call,j_call
CASSPLWTAMNTEAFF,TRBV7-3,TRBJ1-1
CASSFPGQGYNEQFF,TRBV28,TRBJ2-1
CASSSLPGGGRVIVAQHF,TRBV27,TRBJ1-5
CASRRGLAGGYEQYF,TRBV2,TRBJ2-7
CASSRLAGGSYEQYF,TRBV9,TRBJ2-7
CASSLLAQETQYF,TRBV7-3,TRBJ2-5
CASSKTGNTGELFF,TRBV7-2,TRBJ2-2
CASSLKQGANEKLFF,TRBV7-2,TRBJ1-4
CASSIILGRRSYNEQFF,TRBV19,TRBJ2-1
CASSPPGLAGGNYEQYF,TRBV7-2,TRBJ2-7
CATSAGTGDQPQHF,TRBV10-3,TRBJ1-5
CASPGGNTEAFF,TRBV6-5,TRBJ1-1
CASSLKGGPGQGSHEQYF,TRBV13,TRBJ2-7
CASSLGWSVTSYEQYF,TRBV5-1,TRBJ2-7
CASSVGLSGMIHEQFF,TRBV9,TRBJ2-1
CASSSPLRRETSTDTQYF,TRBV28,TRBJ2-3
CASSLLRETEQFF,TRBV7-3,TRBJ2-1
CASSQLAGDRVQYF,TRBV3-1/TRBV3-2,TRBJ2-7
CASSQSGRAGELFF,TRBV14,TRBJ2-2
CASSLTREGTDTQYF,TRBV7-2,TRBJ2-3
CASSRGTGGGTEAFF,TRBV18,TRBJ1-1
CASNPLAGNEQFF,TRBV5-1,TRBJ2-1
CASRVGSGKSSYNEQFF,TRBV2,TRBJ2-1
CATSEGAIITEAFF,TRBV19,TRBJ1-1
CASSAARERTDTQYF,TRBV7-2,TRBJ2-3
CASSLMGSLTGQYF,TRBV7-3,TRBJ2-3
CSVEPWTGDSYNEQFF,TRBV29-1,TRBJ2-1
CASRSTGEANYGYTF,TRBV28,TRBJ1-2
CASRRTSGMFSYNEQFF,TRBV7-2,TRBJ2-1
CASSQATLAGTATQYF,TRBV4-1,TRBJ2-5
CATSRDSFWAGDNYGYTF,TRBV15,TRBJ1-2
CASSFLSADYGYTF,TRBV28,TRBJ1-2
CASRSPGDTQYF,TRBV19,TRBJ2-3
CASSIGTGISGANVLTF,TRBV19,TRBJ2-6
CASSHFQGDSYNEQFF,TRBV11-2,TRBJ2-1
CASSLPGFQPQHF,TRBV28,TRBJ1-5
CASSLPPTSGSTDTQYF,TRBV5-1,TRBJ2-3
CASSRRILAGGPDYEQYF,TRBV6-6,TRBJ2-7
CSVGTGAYGYTF,TRBV29-1,TRBJ1-2
CASSQKTSGTYNEQFF,TRBV18,TRBJ2-1
CASSQRGSPKEQYF,TRBV4-3,TRBJ2-7
CAISDPRDSSYGYTF,TRBV10-3,TRBJ1-2
CASSVGSASSYNSPLHF,TRBV9,TRBJ1-6
CAIGGLAGDTDTQYF,TRBV10-3,TRBJ2-3
CASSRGTTRGNEQFF,TRBV3-1/TRBV3-2,TRBJ2-1
CASNPSTGTDTQYF,TRBV5-1,TRBJ2-3
CASSYHRAGKTEAFF,TRBV6-5,TRBJ1-1
CASSSDRAYEQYF,TRBV5-5,TRBJ2-7
CASSPDRDQPQHF,TRBV18,TRBJ1-5
CASSPRPGIRNQPQHF,TRBV28,TRBJ1-5
CASSDPSGRAYNEQFF,TRBV3-1/TRBV3-2,TRBJ2-1
CASSLAAFEKLFF,TRBV7-9,TRBJ1-4
CASSQGPSSDEQFF,TRBV4-3,TRBJ2-1
CASSLGPAYGYTF,TRBV28,TRBJ1-2
CASSQDRSESSYNSPLHF,TRBV3-1/TRBV3-2,TRBJ1-6
CASSLVQARSYNEQFF,TRBV7-2,TRBJ2-1